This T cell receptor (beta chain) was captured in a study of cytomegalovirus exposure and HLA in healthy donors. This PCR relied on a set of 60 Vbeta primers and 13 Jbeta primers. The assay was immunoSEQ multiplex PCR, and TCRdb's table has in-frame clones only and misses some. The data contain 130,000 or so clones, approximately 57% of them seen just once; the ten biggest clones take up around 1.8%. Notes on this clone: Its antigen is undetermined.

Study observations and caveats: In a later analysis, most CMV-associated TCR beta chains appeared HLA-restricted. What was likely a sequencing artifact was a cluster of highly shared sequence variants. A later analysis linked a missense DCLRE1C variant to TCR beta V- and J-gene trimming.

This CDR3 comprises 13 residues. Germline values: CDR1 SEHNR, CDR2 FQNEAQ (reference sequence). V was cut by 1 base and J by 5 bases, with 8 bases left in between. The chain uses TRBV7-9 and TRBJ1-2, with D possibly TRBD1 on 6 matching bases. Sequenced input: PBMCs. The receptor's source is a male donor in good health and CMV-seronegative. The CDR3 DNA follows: TGTGCCAGCAGCTTAGATACAGGGTATGGCTACACCTTC. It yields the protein CASSLDTGYGYTF.